This TCR beta chain was profiled in a study of T-cell memory formation after mild COVID-19. Study summary: TCR clusters were mostly donor specific. Study-level results: Researchers report contracting CD4+ clones mostly in CM and EM, with CD8+ clones in EMRA.

With regard to this clonotype: Its antigen remains unknown.

The TCR alpha and TCR beta cDNA libraries, bearing sample barcodes and UMIs, were generated by 5'RACE using constant-segment primers. TCRdb independently ran MiXCR on the 5' RACE reads; one entry per CDR3 protein. The sample has roughly 500,000 distinct CDR3 sequences, roughly 20% seen once; the top ten hold roughly an eighth. After removal of 7 bases from V and 6 bases from J, the junction contained 13 bases not matched to a gene. The CDR3 is made up of 15 amino acids. CDR1 SGHAT and CDR2 FQNNGV come from the germline V gene. Material: PBMCs or a T cell subset sorted from them (not recorded which). The TCR originated in an adult woman who had mild COVID-19 (a few samples of this study predate the infection). Cell type and time point are not known. The genes are TRBV11-2 and TRBJ2-7; TRBD1 matches 9 bases. For the CDR3, the DNA is TGTGCCAGCAACCCCCCCGGGACAGGGCCACGCGAGCAGTACTTC. Protein product: CASNPPGTGPREQYF. The full variable domain, rest sourced from reference TRBV11-2 and TRBJ2-7, is EAGVAQSPRYKIIEKRQSVAFWCNPISGHATLYWYQQILGQGPKLLIQFQNNGVVDDSQLPKDRFSAERLKGVDSTLKIQPAKLEDSAVYLCASNPPGTGPREQYFGPGTRLTVT.